These T cell receptor beta chains were read from a single sample in a study of patients and donors after allogeneic stem cell transplantation. One entry per CDR3 protein, called by TCRdb with MiXCR from the RT-PCR reads. The sample has 900,000 to 1,000,000 distinct CDR3 sequences; 18% are singletons. Sequencing input: blood, either unsorted or a sorted T cell fraction (not recorded which). Receptor source: a human donor who was either an allogeneic HSCT recipient or a stem cell or donor lymphocyte infusion donor (not recorded which). It is not recorded whose cells these are; they may come from a transplant donor. Both conserved end residues are part of each CDR3. Fields, in order: D gene, V gene, J gene, CDR3 length, clone size, CDR3 DNA, CDR3 protein. A D gene is named only where the DNA matches it firmly. Expanded clones are given a class, and other clones once, few, many or no size at all.

.,TRBV27,TRBJ2-5,15,.,TGTGCCAGCAGCCCCGGACCCTCCCCGGTGGAGACCCAGTACTTC,CASSPGPSPVETQYF
.,TRBV4-2,TRBJ1-1,16,.,TGTGCCAGCAGCCAAGATCCGGGGCGTAGAGGGACTGAAGCTTTCTTT,CASSQDPGRRGTEAFF
.,TRBV20-1,TRBJ2-7,10,many,TGCAGTGCTCGGACCTACGAGCAGTACTTC,CSARTYEQYF
TRBD1,TRBV7-9,TRBJ2-1,15,few,TGTGCCAGCAGCCTCCGACAGGGAAAGGGGAATGAGCAGTTCTTC,CASSLRQGKGNEQFF
.,TRBV6-1,TRBJ1-2,13,few,TGTGCCAGCAGTCTTGGCCCACTGAATGGCTACACCTTC,CASSLGPLNGYTF
.,TRBV7-2,TRBJ1-2,12,.,TGTGCCAGCACGCCGGCTAACTATGGCTACACCTTC,CASTPANYGYTF
.,TRBV7-6,TRBJ1-2,13,.,TGTGCCAGCAGCTTGGGGGGGGGCAGTAGCCACACCTTC,CASSLGGGSSHTF
TRBD1,TRBV15,TRBJ1-1,15,many,TGTGCCACCAGCAGAGACAGGGGGCGAAACACTGAAGCTTTCTTT,CATSRDRGRNTEAFF
.,TRBV5-1,TRBJ2-1,14,.,TGCGCCAGCAGCCCGGGCGGTCTAGCCAATGAGCAGTTCTTC,CASSPGGLANEQFF
.,TRBV7-9,TRBJ2-5,11,few,TGTGCCAGCAGCTTATTGGGGTCCCAGTACTTC,CASSLLGSQYF
TRBD2,TRBV5-1,TRBJ2-6,20,.,TGCGCCAGCAGCTTCCTGCCTACTAGCGGGGATACCTCTGGGGCCAACGTCCTGACTTTC,CASSFLPTSGDTSGANVLTF
TRBD1,TRBV29-1,TRBJ2-7,11,.,TGCAGCGCCCAGGGGGCAGGCGAGCAGTACTTC,CSAQGAGEQYF